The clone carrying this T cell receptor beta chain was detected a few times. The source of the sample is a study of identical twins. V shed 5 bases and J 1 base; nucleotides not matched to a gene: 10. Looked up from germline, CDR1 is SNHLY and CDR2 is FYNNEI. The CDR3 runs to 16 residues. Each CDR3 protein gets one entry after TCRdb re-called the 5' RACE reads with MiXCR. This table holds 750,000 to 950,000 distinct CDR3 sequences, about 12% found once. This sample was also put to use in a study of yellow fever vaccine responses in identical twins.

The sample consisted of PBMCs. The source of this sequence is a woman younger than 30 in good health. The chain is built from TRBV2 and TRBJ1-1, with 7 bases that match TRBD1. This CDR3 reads CASSIFDRARNTEAFF. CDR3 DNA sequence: TGTGCCAGCAGTATCTTCGACAGGGCTAGGAACACTGAAGCTTTCTTT.